This T cell receptor beta chain was observed in a study of early T cells in non-severe SARS-CoV-2 infection. Study context: Whole-blood bulk RNA, unsorted, was sequenced, and chains were unpaired.

With V trimmed by 6 bases and J by 8 bases, 7 bases remained unmatched. CDR1 and CDR2 from the germline V gene are DFQATT and SNEGSKA (reference sequence). The CDR3 is 14 residues long. Many counts were recorded for this clonotype. Unique molecular identifiers tagged individual cDNA molecules. TCRdb independently ran MiXCR on the 5' RACE reads; one entry per CDR3 protein. The table lists about 66,000 distinct CDR3 sequences, roughly 13% of them singletons, with over 6.5% in the top ten. The clonotype was recovered from an adult who was a healthcare worker with PCR-confirmed SARS-CoV-2 infection or an uninfected control (not recorded which). This sequence joins TRBV20-1 and TRBJ2-1; 13 positions agree with TRBD2. Material: whole blood. CDR3 coding DNA: TGCAGTGCCTTAACTAGCGGGAGGGCCGATGAGCAGTTCTTC. It yields the protein CSALTSGRADEQFF.